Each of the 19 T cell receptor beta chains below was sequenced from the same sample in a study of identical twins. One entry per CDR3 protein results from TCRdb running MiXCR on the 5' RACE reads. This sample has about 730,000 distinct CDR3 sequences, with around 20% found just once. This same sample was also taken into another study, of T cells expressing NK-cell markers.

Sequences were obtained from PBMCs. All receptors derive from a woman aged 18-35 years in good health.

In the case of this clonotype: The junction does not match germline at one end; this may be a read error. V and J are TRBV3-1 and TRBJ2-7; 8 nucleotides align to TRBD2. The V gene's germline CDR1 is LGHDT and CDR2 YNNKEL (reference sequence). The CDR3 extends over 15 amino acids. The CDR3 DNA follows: TGTGCCACCAGCCCGGGGGGGCTAGCGGGCTACGAGCAGTACTTC. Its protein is CATSPGGLAGYEQYF.

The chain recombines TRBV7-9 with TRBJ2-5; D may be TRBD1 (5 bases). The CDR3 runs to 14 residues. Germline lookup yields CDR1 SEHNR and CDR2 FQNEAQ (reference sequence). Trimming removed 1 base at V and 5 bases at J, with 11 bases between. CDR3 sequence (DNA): TGTGCCAGCAGCTTAGGCCCAGGGTTGGAGACCCAGTACTTC. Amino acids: CASSLGPGLETQYF.

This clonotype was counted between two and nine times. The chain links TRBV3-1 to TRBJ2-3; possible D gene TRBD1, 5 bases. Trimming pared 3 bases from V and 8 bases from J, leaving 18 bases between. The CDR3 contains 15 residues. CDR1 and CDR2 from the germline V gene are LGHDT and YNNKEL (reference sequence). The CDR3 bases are TGTGCCAGCAGCCAGGGGCTTCCAAGCATTGGTACGCAGTATTTT. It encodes CASSQGLPSIGTQYF.

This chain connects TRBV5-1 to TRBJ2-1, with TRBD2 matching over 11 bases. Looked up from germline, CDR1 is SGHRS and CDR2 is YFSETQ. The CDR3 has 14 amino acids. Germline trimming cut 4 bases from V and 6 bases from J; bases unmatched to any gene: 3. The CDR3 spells CASSRGLAANEQFF. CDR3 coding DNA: TGCGCCAGCAGCCGGGGACTAGCGGCCAATGAGCAGTTCTTC. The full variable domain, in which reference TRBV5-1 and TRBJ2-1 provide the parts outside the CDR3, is KAGVTQTPRYLIKTRGQQVTLSCSPISGHRSVSWYQQTPGQGLQFLFEYFSETQRNKGNFPGRFSGRQFSNSRSEMNVSTLELGDSALYLCASSRGLAANEQFFGPGTRLTVL.

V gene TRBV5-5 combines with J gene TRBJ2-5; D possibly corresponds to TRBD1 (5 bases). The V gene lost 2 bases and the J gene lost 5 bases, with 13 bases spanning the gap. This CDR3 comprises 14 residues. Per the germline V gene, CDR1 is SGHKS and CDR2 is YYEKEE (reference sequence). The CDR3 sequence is CASSFYQGRETQYF. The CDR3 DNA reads TGTGCCAGCAGCTTCTATCAGGGCCGGGAGACCCAGTACTTC.

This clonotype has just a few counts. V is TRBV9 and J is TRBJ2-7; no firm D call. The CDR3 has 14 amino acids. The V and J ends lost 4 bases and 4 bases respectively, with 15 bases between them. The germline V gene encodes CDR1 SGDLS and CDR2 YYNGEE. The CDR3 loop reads CASSPAAPGYEQYF. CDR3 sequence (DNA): TGTGCCAGCAGCCCGGCGGCCCCCGGGTACGAGCAGTACTTC. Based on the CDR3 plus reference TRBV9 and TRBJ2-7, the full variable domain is DSGVTQTPKHLITATGQRVTLRCSPRSGDLSVYWYQQSLDQGLQFLIQYYNGEERAKGNILERFSAQQFPDLHSELNLSSLELGDSALYFCASSPAAPGYEQYFGPGTRLTVT.

DNA for the CDR3: TGCAGTGCTACCCCCGGGACGGCTAAGCAGTTCTTC. It is translated as CSATPGTAKQFF. The chain couples TRBV20-1 to TRBJ2-1; D tentatively fits TRBD1 or TRBD2 (5 bases each). This CDR3 spans 12 amino acids. The ends were cut back, 4 bases at V and 11 bases at J, with 15 bases in the middle. The germline V gene encodes CDR1 DFQATT and CDR2 SNEGSKA (reference sequence).

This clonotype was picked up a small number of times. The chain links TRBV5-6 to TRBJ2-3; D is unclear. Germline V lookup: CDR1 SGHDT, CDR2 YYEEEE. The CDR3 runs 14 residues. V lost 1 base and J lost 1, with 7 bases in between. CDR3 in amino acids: CASSLQFGTDTQYF. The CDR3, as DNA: TGTGCCAGCAGCTTGCAGTTCGGCACAGATACGCAGTATTTT.

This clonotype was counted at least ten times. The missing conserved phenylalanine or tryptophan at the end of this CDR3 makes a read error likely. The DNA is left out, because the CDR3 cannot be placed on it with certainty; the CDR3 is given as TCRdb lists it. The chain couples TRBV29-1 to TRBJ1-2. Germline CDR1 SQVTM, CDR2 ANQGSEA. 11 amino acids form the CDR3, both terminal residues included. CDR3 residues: CSVEDMEGFDI.

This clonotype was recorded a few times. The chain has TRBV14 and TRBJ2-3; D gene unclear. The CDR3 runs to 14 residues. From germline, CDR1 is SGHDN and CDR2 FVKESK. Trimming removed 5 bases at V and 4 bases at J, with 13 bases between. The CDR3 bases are TGTGCCAGCAGCACGACTTGGATGGCAGATACGCAGTATTTT. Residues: CASSTTWMADTQYF.

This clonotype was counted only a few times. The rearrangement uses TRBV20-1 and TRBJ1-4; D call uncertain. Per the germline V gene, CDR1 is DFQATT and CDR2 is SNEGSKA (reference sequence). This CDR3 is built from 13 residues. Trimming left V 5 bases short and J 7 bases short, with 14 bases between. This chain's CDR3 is CSALRTDGEKLFF. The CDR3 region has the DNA TGCAGTGCTCTTAGGACTGACGGTGAAAAACTGTTTTTT.

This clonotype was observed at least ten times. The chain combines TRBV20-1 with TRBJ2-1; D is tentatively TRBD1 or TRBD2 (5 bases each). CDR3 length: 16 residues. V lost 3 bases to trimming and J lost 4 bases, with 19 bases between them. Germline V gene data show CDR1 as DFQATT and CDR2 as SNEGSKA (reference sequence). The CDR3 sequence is CSARSNAGTPYNEQFF. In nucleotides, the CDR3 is TGCAGTGCTAGGTCTAATGCCGGGACGCCGTACAATGAGCAGTTCTTC.

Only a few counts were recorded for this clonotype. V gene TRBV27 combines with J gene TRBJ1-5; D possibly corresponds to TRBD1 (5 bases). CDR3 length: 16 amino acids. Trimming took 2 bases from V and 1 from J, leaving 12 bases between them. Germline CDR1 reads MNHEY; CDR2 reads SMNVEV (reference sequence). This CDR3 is CASSLVGGGSNQPQHF. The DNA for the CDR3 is TGTGCCAGCAGTTTAGTGGGGGGTGGAAGCAATCAGCCCCAGCATTTT.

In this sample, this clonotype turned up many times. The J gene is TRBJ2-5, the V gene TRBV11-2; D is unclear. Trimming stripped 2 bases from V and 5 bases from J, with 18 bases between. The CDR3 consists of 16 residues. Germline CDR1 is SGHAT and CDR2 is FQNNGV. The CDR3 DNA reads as TGTGCCAGCAGCTTAAGGATTGGGGTGGATGGGGAGACCCAGTACTTC. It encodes CASSLRIGVDGETQYF.

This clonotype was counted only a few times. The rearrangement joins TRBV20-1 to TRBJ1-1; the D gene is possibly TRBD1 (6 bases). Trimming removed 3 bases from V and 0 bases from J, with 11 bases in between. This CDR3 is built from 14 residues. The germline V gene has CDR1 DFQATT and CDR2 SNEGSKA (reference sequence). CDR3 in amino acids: CSASTGTLNTEAFF. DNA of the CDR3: TGCAGTGCTAGTACCGGGACACTGAACACTGAAGCTTTCTTT.

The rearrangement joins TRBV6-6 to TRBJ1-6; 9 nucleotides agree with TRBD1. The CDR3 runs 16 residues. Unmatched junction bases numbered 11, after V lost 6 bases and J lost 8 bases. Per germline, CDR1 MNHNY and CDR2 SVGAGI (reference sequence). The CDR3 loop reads CASRKRTGALDSPLHF. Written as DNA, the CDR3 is TGTGCCAGCAGGAAGAGGACAGGGGCATTAGATTCACCCCTCCACTTT.

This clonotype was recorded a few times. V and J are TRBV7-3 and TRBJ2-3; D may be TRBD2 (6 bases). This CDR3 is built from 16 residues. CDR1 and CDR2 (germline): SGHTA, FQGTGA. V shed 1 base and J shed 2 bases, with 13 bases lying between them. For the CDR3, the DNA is TGTGCCAGCAGCTTAAGGGGAGCGGGTTTCACAGATACGCAGTATTTT. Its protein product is CASSLRGAGFTDTQYF.

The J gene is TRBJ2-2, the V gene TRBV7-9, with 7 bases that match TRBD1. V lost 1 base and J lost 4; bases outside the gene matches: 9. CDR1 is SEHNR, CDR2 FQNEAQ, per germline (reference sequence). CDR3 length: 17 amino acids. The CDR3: CASSLGVTTGLTGELFF. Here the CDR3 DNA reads TGTGCCAGCAGCTTAGGGGTCACGACAGGGCTCACCGGGGAGCTGTTTTTT.

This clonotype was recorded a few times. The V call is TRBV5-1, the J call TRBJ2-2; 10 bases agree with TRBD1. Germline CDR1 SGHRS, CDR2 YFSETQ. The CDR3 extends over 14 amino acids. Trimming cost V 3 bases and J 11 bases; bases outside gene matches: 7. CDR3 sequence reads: CASSYPTGGDELFF. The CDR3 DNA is TGCGCCAGCAGCTACCCGACAGGGGGCGACGAGCTGTTTTTT.